This TCR beta chain was sequenced during a study of blood T cell repertoires in COVID-19. Study in general: There were acute and convalescent COVID-19 samples, and they came from the United States, Italy and Spain.

In the source study's methods: Using reference gene primer amplification, nucleated cell counts were estimated. Profiling relied on immunoSEQ multiplex PCR, and the TCRdb table lists in-frame clones only, not all of them. V and J calls plus clone size are reproduced from that table; the DNA served to infer D and trimming. The sample has roughly 150,000 clones, around four fifths seen once. The CDR3 has 15 residues. J gave up 3 bases and V 5 bases, and 4 bases lay outside the gene matches. Germline V gene lookup returns CDR1 SGHVS and CDR2 FQNEAQ. Enrollees, about 18 to 95 years old, lived in roughly 24 US areas. Recovered status in Cohort 3 required two negative PCRs, clearance, or symptom resolution.

This receptor was identified in a woman aged 40 to 49 who had recovered from COVID-19. The V gene is TRBV7-8, the J gene TRBJ2-7, with 13 bases lining up with TRBD2. The sequenced sample was PBMCs or T cells enriched from blood (not recorded which). The CDR3 region is CASSQGTSGVYEQYF. For the CDR3, the DNA is TGTGCCAGCAGCCAAGGGACTAGCGGGGTCTACGAGCAGTACTTC.